The TCR beta chain under discussion was sequenced for a study of radiotherapy plus CTLA-4 blockade in lung cancer. Findings of the study overall: Once radiotherapy plus ipilimumab had been given, TCR clones derived from tumor expanded in blood.

People whose metastatic non-small-cell lung cancer was chemo-refractory got focal radiation along with CTLA-4 blockade by ipilimumab. The method was immunoSEQ multiplex PCR; TCRdb's version includes in-frame clones alone and lacks a portion of them. The repertoire includes fewer than 140,000 clones, more than 75% of them detected once, and around 2% sits in the top ten. Remarks on this clone: Its antigen is unknown.

The germline CDR1 and CDR2 sequences are SGDLS and YYNGEE. The CDR3 has 15 amino acids. V shed 1 base, J shed 1 base, and the junction held 3 bases outside the gene matches. This TCR came from a human donor with non-small cell lung cancer that progressed on radiotherapy plus ipilimumab. Some clones in this sample may be carry-over from other donors' samples. The sequences come from peripheral blood, collected from a patient treated with radiotherapy plus ipilimumab. The V gene is TRBV9, the J gene TRBJ2-3; 7 nucleotides line up with TRBD1. CDR3: CASSVITGGTDTQYF. CDR3 DNA: TGTGCCAGCAGCGTAATTACAGGGGGCACAGATACGCAGTATTTT.